These T cell receptor beta chains were read from a single sample in a study of early T cells in non-severe SARS-CoV-2 infection. In TCRdb, the 5' RACE reads were re-called with MiXCR into one record per CDR3 protein. The table shows over 55,000 distinct CDR3 sequences, with over 7.5% occurring only once. The sequenced sample consisted of whole blood. These receptors were taken from an adult who was a healthcare worker with PCR-confirmed SARS-CoV-2 infection or an uninfected control (not recorded which). CDR3s include the opening cysteine and the closing phenylalanine or tryptophan.

v_gene: TRBV19
j_gene: TRBJ2-5
CDR3aa: CASSIIGAGETQYF

v_gene: TRBV5-1
j_gene: TRBJ1-2
CDR3aa: CASSTQQGVVGYTF

v_gene: TRBV7-7
j_gene: TRBJ2-1
CDR3aa: CASSSAGGIEQFF

v_gene: TRBV27
j_gene: TRBJ2-7
CDR3aa: CASSRRERYEQYF

v_gene: TRBV9
j_gene: TRBJ2-1
CDR3aa: CASSVGYTGNEQFF

v_gene: TRBV20-1
j_gene: TRBJ1-4
CDR3aa: CSAGRTGKLFF

v_gene: TRBV10-1
j_gene: TRBJ2-1
CDR3aa: CASSESGGAAPNEQFF

v_gene: TRBV7-9
j_gene: TRBJ2-1
CDR3aa: CASSPSTSGTYNEQFF

v_gene: TRBV29-1
j_gene: TRBJ2-5
CDR3aa: CSVDRVDETQYF

v_gene: TRBV12-3/TRBV12-4
j_gene: TRBJ2-1
CDR3aa: CASSPDTGGNEQFF

v_gene: TRBV5-1
j_gene: TRBJ2-3
CDR3aa: CASSLTPWTDTQYF

v_gene: TRBV6-5
j_gene: TRBJ1-1
CDR3aa: CAARVGIGNTEAFF

v_gene: TRBV18
j_gene: TRBJ2-6
CDR3aa: CASSRDSPSGANVLTF

v_gene: TRBV20-1
j_gene: TRBJ1-1
CDR3aa: CSARGQANTEAFF

v_gene: TRBV11-3
j_gene: TRBJ2-3
CDR3aa: CASSRGTGGTDTQYF

v_gene: TRBV25-1
j_gene: TRBJ2-5
CDR3aa: CASSALGTGFFETQYF

v_gene: TRBV19
j_gene: TRBJ2-1
CDR3aa: CASSMGTNSPREQFF

v_gene: TRBV5-6
j_gene: TRBJ1-1
CDR3aa: CASSERTGALNTEAFF

v_gene: TRBV11-3
j_gene: TRBJ2-3
CDR3aa: CASSHGGDADTQYF

v_gene: TRBV29-1
j_gene: TRBJ1-3
CDR3aa: CSLPAPRDTIYF

v_gene: TRBV20-1
j_gene: TRBJ2-7
CDR3aa: CSAKEGARPYEQYF

v_gene: TRBV5-1
j_gene: TRBJ2-4
CDR3aa: CASSFSLAKNIQYF

v_gene: TRBV5-1
j_gene: TRBJ2-7
CDR3aa: CASSLNGDRRYEQYF

v_gene: TRBV5-6
j_gene: TRBJ2-7
CDR3aa: CASSVQGYEQYF

v_gene: TRBV11-3
j_gene: TRBJ1-2
CDR3aa: CASLTGKLDGYTF

v_gene: TRBV7-2
j_gene: TRBJ2-7
CDR3aa: CASSTGLAYSYEQYF

v_gene: TRBV6-2/TRBV6-3
j_gene: TRBJ2-2
CDR3aa: CASSRPGELFF

v_gene: TRBV6-6
j_gene: TRBJ2-2
CDR3aa: CASSYPGLAGPGELFF

v_gene: TRBV18
j_gene: TRBJ2-5
CDR3aa: CASSPELGAAETQYF

v_gene: TRBV10-3
j_gene: TRBJ1-2
CDR3aa: CAISKTGGEGYTF

v_gene: TRBV7-2
j_gene: TRBJ1-1
CDR3aa: CASSLLTGRNTEAFF

v_gene: TRBV29-1
j_gene: TRBJ2-2
CDR3aa: CSVEDDRGRVGELFF

v_gene: TRBV20-1
j_gene: TRBJ2-1
CDR3aa: CSARSSAIYNEQFF

v_gene: TRBV20-1
j_gene: TRBJ2-1
CDR3aa: CSARPASGRAGYNEQFF

v_gene: TRBV6-2/TRBV6-3
j_gene: TRBJ2-3
CDR3aa: CASSYSTSGRPLRDTQYF

v_gene: TRBV29-1
j_gene: TRBJ2-5
CDR3aa: CSVYGVQETQYF

v_gene: TRBV7-9
j_gene: TRBJ1-1
CDR3aa: CASSQGMRRGGFSEAFF

v_gene: TRBV19
j_gene: TRBJ1-3
CDR3aa: CASALDRGQENTIYF

v_gene: TRBV9
j_gene: TRBJ2-1
CDR3aa: CASSPDRGYEQFF

v_gene: TRBV28
j_gene: TRBJ2-7
CDR3aa: CASSFQNYEQYF

v_gene: TRBV5-5
j_gene: TRBJ2-3
CDR3aa: CASSLDWGLAGYTTDTQYF

v_gene: TRBV7-7
j_gene: TRBJ2-1
CDR3aa: CASSLRSRRGDEQFF

v_gene: TRBV2
j_gene: TRBJ2-3
CDR3aa: CASQTSGGTDTQYF

v_gene: TRBV5-1
j_gene: TRBJ2-5
CDR3aa: CASSLGWRETQYF

v_gene: TRBV12-3/TRBV12-4
j_gene: TRBJ2-2
CDR3aa: CASSYSVSPNTGELFF

v_gene: TRBV12-3/TRBV12-4
j_gene: TRBJ1-6
CDR3aa: CASSFLGPNSPLHF

v_gene: TRBV27
j_gene: TRBJ2-1
CDR3aa: CASRSDRETYTSSYNEQFF

v_gene: TRBV11-2
j_gene: TRBJ2-1
CDR3aa: CASSLERGLEQFF

v_gene: TRBV28
j_gene: TRBJ2-3
CDR3aa: CASSPTSTGGDDTQYF

v_gene: TRBV7-8
j_gene: TRBJ1-1
CDR3aa: CASSLGQGFIEAFF

v_gene: TRBV30
j_gene: TRBJ1-3
CDR3aa: CAWSVGDSGNTIYF

v_gene: TRBV7-9
j_gene: TRBJ2-2
CDR3aa: CASSLTSTGELFF

v_gene: TRBV11-1
j_gene: TRBJ2-1
CDR3aa: CASSRGLFSYNEQFF

v_gene: TRBV4-3
j_gene: TRBJ2-1
CDR3aa: CASSHQHRDASIF

v_gene: TRBV4-2
j_gene: TRBJ1-3
CDR3aa: CASSRPGGGRGNTIYF

v_gene: TRBV12-3/TRBV12-4
j_gene: TRBJ2-7
CDR3aa: CVSSLTGSSGEQYF

v_gene: TRBV29-1
j_gene: TRBJ1-2
CDR3aa: CSASRAGGWGGYTF

v_gene: TRBV14
j_gene: TRBJ2-1
CDR3aa: CASSRPGRYNEQFF

v_gene: TRBV20-1
j_gene: TRBJ2-2
CDR3aa: CSASSGRGETGELFF